The sequence of this T cell receptor beta chain was determined in a study of response to subunit inactivated influenza vaccine. Trimming cost V 5 bases and J 3 bases; bases outside gene matches: 6. CDR3 length equals 14 residues. Per the germline V gene, CDR1 is MNHEY and CDR2 is SMNVEV (reference sequence). About this clonotype itself: Its target is unknown.

Broader study findings: Authors suggested seasonal influenza vaccinations each recruit few new T cells.

TCRdb re-analysed the RT-PCR reads in MiXCR, keeping a single row per CDR3 protein. The sample comprises around 180,000 distinct CDR3 sequences, around 8.8% of which are singletons, and about 11% rests with the top ten. The TCR was taken from a man in his forties or fifties who received an inactivated influenza vaccine. Sequencing was performed on non-naive T cells sorted from PBMCs, taken on the day of vaccination. The chain is built from TRBV27 and TRBJ1-1, with 7 bases fitting TRBD1. The CDR3 region has the DNA TGTGCCAGCAGTCCCCAGGGGGACCACACTGAAGCTTTCTTT. This encodes CASSPQGDHTEAFF.